The rows below give T cell receptor beta chains drawn from one sample of a study of CD8+ T cells in alopecia areata. TCRdb keeps only in-frame clones here, not all; method: immunoSEQ multiplex PCR. The table lists 130,000 to 150,000 clones, roughly 46% of them singletons, with roughly 0.92% in the top ten. Sequencing was performed on CD4+ T cells sorted from blood, taken at week 0. Source of these receptors: a human donor with alopecia areata. Both conserved end residues are part of each CDR3. The D gene is left open where the match is weak. Size values are once, few and many counts, or a class for expanded clones, and some rows have none.

once | TRBJ2-5 | TRBV27 | . | CASRPQGRGQETQYF | TGTGCCAGCAGACCTCAGGGCAGGGGTCAAGAGACCCAGTACTTC
. | TRBJ2-2 | TRBV23-1 | TRBD1 | CASSQPDPRGGNGELFF | TGCGCCAGCAGTCAGCCCGACCCCAGAGGGGGCAACGGGGAGCTGTTTTTT
. | TRBJ1-2 | TRBV7-2 | . | CASSYRNYGYTF | TGTGCCAGCAGCTACCGAAACTATGGCTACACCTTC
. | TRBJ2-3 | TRBV29-1 | . | CSVDLGKLRADTQYF | TGCAGCGTTGATTTAGGGAAATTGCGCGCAGATACGCAGTATTTT
. | TRBJ1-1 | TRBV5-1 | TRBD1 | CASSLSGTGGSGTEAFF | TGCGCCAGCAGCTTGTCTGGGACAGGGGGCAGTGGGACTGAAGCTTTCTTT
. | TRBJ2-7 | TRBV7-9 | . | CASSLAVTLEQYF | TGTGCCAGCAGCTTAGCCGTAACTCTCGAGCAGTACTTC
once | TRBJ2-3 | TRBV29-1 | TRBD2 | CSVTLGGLAGGGTDTQYF | TGCAGCGTCACCCTGGGAGGGTTAGCGGGAGGTGGCACAGATACGCAGTATTTT
. | TRBJ2-1 | TRBV2 | TRBD2 | CASVFGGSGMNEQFF | TGTGCCAGCGTCTTCGGCGGGAGTGGTATGAATGAGCAGTTCTTC
. | TRBJ1-1 | TRBV7-8 | . | CASSPRQVNEAFF | TGTGCCAGCAGCCCGAGACAGGTCAATGAAGCTTTCTTT
few | TRBJ2-1 | TRBV5-1 | TRBD2 | CASSLEPGRSDEQFF | TGCGCCAGCAGCTTGGAACCCGGGAGGAGCGATGAGCAGTTCTTC
. | TRBJ2-5 | TRBV18 | . | CASRRELAETQYF | TGTGCCAGCCGTCGGGAGCTGGCGGAGACCCAGTACTTC
. | TRBJ1-1 | TRBV30 | . | CAWSRQGGTEAFF | TGTGCCTGGAGTCGGCAGGGTGGCACTGAAGCTTTCTTT
. | TRBJ1-5 | TRBV2 | . | CASSGPAENQPQHF | TGTGCCAGCAGTGGACCTGCAGAGAATCAGCCCCAGCATTTT
many | TRBJ2-1 | TRBV6-5 | TRBD2 | CASSPRTSMNEQFF | TGTGCCAGCAGCCCTAGGACTAGCATGAATGAGCAGTTCTTC
few | TRBJ1-5 | TRBV30 | . | CAWSVRGNQPQHF | TGTGCCTGGAGTGTACGTGGGAATCAGCCCCAGCATTTT
few | TRBJ2-3 | TRBV9 | . | CASSVADTQYF | TGTGCCAGCAGCGTGGCAGATACGCAGTATTTT
. | TRBJ2-2 | TRBV27 | . | CASSLVGRVGTGELFF | TGTGCCAGCAGTTTAGTGGGTAGGGTCGGCACCGGGGAGCTGTTTTTT
. | TRBJ1-1 | TRBV27 | TRBD1 | CASSRDRHNTEAFF | TGTGCCAGCAGCAGGGACAGGCATAACACTGAAGCTTTCTTT
. | TRBJ2-4 | TRBV30 | TRBD1 | CAWNHRTGDIQYF | TGTGCCTGGAATCACAGGACAGGTGACATTCAGTACTTC
. | TRBJ2-4 | TRBV27 | . | CASRRVRDGNIQYF | TGTGCCAGTCGGAGGGTCAGGGATGGTAACATTCAGTACTTC
. | TRBJ2-3 | TRBV29-1 | . | CSVDSSRTDTQYF | TGCAGCGTAGACTCCTCTCGCACAGATACGCAGTATTTT
few | TRBJ2-5 | TRBV29-1 | . | CSVGARQETQYF | TGCAGCGTTGGGGCGAGGCAAGAGACCCAGTACTTC
few | TRBJ2-1 | TRBV29-1 | TRBD2 | CSVSGLAGVLYNEQFF | TGCAGCGTTTCCGGACTAGCGGGGGTTCTCTACAATGAGCAGTTCTTC
few | TRBJ2-3 | TRBV19 | . | CASRGDKITDTQYF | TGTGCCAGTAGGGGCGATAAAATCACAGATACGCAGTATTTT
once | TRBJ1-1 | TRBV6-5 | . | CASFGNTEAFF | TGTGCCAGCTTCGGTAACACTGAAGCTTTCTTT
. | TRBJ2-4 | TRBV29-1 | TRBD2 | CSADGGAGDIQYF | TGCAGCGCCGACGGGGGGGCTGGAGACATTCAGTACTTC
. | TRBJ1-5 | TRBV19 | . | CASKIPGRRNQPQHF | TGTGCCAGTAAGATACCTGGAAGGAGGAACCAGCCCCAGCATTTT
. | TRBJ1-4 | TRBV10-3 | TRBD1 | CAINQGVDEKLFF | TGTGCCATCAACCAGGGGGTAGATGAAAAACTGTTTTTT
. | TRBJ2-1 | TRBV19 | . | CASSTGLYNEQFF | TGTGCCAGTAGTACAGGCCTTTACAATGAGCAGTTCTTC
. | TRBJ1-2 | TRBV29-1 | . | CSGRTGANYGYTF | TGCAGCGGACGGACTGGAGCTAACTATGGCTACACCTTC
. | TRBJ1-2 | TRBV29-1 | . | CSVLRTANYGYTF | TGCAGCGTCCTCAGGACAGCTAACTATGGCTACACCTTC
. | TRBJ2-7 | TRBV30 | TRBD1 | CAWSRDRLYEQYF | TGTGCCTGGAGTAGGGACAGACTCTACGAGCAGTACTTC
. | TRBJ1-4 | TRBV7-2 | . | CASSRRQNHRLFF | TGTGCCAGCAGCCGCCGACAGAATCATAGACTGTTTTTT
. | TRBJ2-7 | TRBV7-2 | . | CASSFRPSYEQYF | TGTGCCAGCAGCTTCCGGCCCTCCTACGAGCAGTACTTC
few | TRBJ2-5 | TRBV7-9 | . | CASSLSRSPGETQYF | TGTGCCAGCAGCTTGAGCCGCTCCCCGGGGGAGACCCAGTACTTC
. | TRBJ1-2 | TRBV18 | TRBD1 | CASSPRDSYGYTF | TGTGCCAGCTCACCACGGGACAGCTATGGCTACACCTTC
. | TRBJ1-5 | TRBV28 | . | CASSVQNNQPQHF | TGTGCCAGCAGTGTCCAGAACAATCAGCCCCAGCATTTT
few | TRBJ2-1 | TRBV30 | . | CAWSVGGEQFF | TGTGCCTGGAGTGTAGGGGGTGAGCAGTTCTTC
. | TRBJ2-5 | TRBV10-3 | . | CAISADSPQETQYF | TGTGCCATCAGCGCTGACAGTCCCCAAGAGACCCAGTACTTC
. | TRBJ1-1 | TRBV29-1 | TRBD1 | CSDRGIDTEAFF | TGCAGCGACAGGGGGATCGACACTGAAGCTTTCTTT
. | TRBJ2-7 | TRBV1 | . | CTSSQNPSGVYEQYF | TGCACCAGCAGCCAAAACCCTAGCGGGGTATACGAGCAGTACTTC
many | TRBJ1-3 | TRBV4-3 | TRBD1 | CASSRRTGGSGNTIYF | TGCGCCAGCAGCCGACGGACAGGCGGATCTGGAAACACCATATATTTT
. | TRBJ2-6 | TRBV29-1 | . | CSVVGGSSGANVLTF | TGCAGCGTTGTGGGTGGGAGCTCTGGGGCCAACGTCCTGACTTTC
. | TRBJ2-3 | TRBV5-4 | . | CASTNTDTQYF | TGTGCCAGCACCAATACAGATACGCAGTATTTT
. | TRBJ1-2 | TRBV7-2 | . | CASSLDRIANYGYTF | TGTGCCAGCAGCCTTGACAGAATAGCTAACTATGGCTACACCTTC
. | TRBJ2-1 | TRBV29-1 | . | CSGEGTTNNEQFF | TGCAGCGGAGAGGGGACAACCAACAATGAGCAGTTCTTC
. | TRBJ2-2 | TRBV6-1 | . | CASSATANTGELFF | TGTGCCAGCAGTGCGACTGCGAACACCGGGGAGCTGTTTTTT
. | TRBJ2-6 | TRBV9 | . | CASSEPSGANVLTF | TGTGCCAGCAGCGAACCCTCTGGGGCCAACGTCCTGACTTTC
few | TRBJ1-2 | TRBV6-1 | . | CASSYGLGYTF | TGTGCCAGCAGTTACGGGCTGGGCTACACCTTC
. | TRBJ2-5 | TRBV29-1 | TRBD1 | CSVRDRGQETQYF | TGCAGCGTTCGGGACAGGGGCCAAGAGACCCAGTACTTC
few | TRBJ2-3 | TRBV7-2 | TRBD2 | CASSLLAGADTQYF | TGTGCCAGCAGCTTATTAGCGGGAGCAGATACGCAGTATTTT
few | TRBJ2-5 | TRBV20-1 | . | CSASFETQYF | TGCAGTGCTAGTTTCGAGACCCAGTACTTC